This T cell receptor (beta chain) was sequenced during a study of blood T cell repertoires in COVID-19. Study-wide background: COVID-19 samples from acute and convalescent phases originated in the United States, Italy and Spain. From T cells, B-cell-depleted T cells, or PBMCs came the material, which was cDNA or gDNA.

The CDR3 runs 15 residues. Trimming cost V 1 base and J 9 bases, with 17 bases left between them. Looked up from germline, CDR1 is SGHRS and CDR2 is YFSETQ. Per the original methods: Amplification from reference gene primers served as the basis for estimated nucleated cell counts. Produced via immunoSEQ multiplex PCR; TCRdb's table is partial and in-frame only. For V, J and clone size, that table is used; D and trimming come from the DNA. The table has a few hundred thousand clones, about 88% seen once. The gene calls are TRBV5-1 and TRBJ2-1, with D maybe TRBD1 (5 bases). Sequencing was performed on peripheral blood. The clonotype originates from a man aged 18 to 30 with active or convalescent COVID-19. Written as DNA, the CDR3 is TGCGCCAGCAGCTTGACTGGGGCCCCGGGTCTTGAGCAGTTCTTC. This sequence encodes CASSLTGAPGLEQFF.